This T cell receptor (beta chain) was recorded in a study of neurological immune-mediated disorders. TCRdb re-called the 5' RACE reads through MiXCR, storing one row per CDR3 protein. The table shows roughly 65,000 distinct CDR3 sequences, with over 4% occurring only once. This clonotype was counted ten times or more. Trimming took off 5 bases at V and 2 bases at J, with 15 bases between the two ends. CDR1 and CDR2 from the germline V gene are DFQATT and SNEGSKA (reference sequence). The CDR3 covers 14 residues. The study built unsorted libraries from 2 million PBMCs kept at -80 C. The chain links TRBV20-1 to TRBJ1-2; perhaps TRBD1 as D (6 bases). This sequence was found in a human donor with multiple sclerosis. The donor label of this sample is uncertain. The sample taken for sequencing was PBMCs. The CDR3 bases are TGCAGTGCTCCCGCCAGGGGTGAGAACTATGGCTACACCTTC. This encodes CSAPARGENYGYTF.